This passage covers 19 T cell receptor beta chains from one sample sequenced in a study of blood T cell repertoires in COVID-19. Clones were sequenced by immunoSEQ multiplex PCR, and TCRdb holds only the in-frame ones, with some missing. The sample holds around 150,000 clones; around four fifths are singletons and the top ten take approximately 3%. The sequencing input was peripheral blood. Receptors were obtained from a man between 65 and 85 years old with acute or convalescent COVID-19.

The J gene is TRBJ1-2, the V gene TRBV7-2; the match to TRBD1 covers 7 bases. V trimming: 3 bases; J trimming: 7 bases; junction bases outside the gene matches: 2. This CDR3 is built from 12 residues. CDR1 SGHTA and CDR2 FQGNSA come from the germline V gene. CDR3 loop: CASSFPGGGYTF. In DNA form, the CDR3 reads TGTGCCAGCAGCTTCCCAGGGGGTGGCTACACCTTC.

V and J are TRBV6-6 and TRBJ1-2; tentative D call: TRBD1 (5 bases). In germline, CDR1 is MNHNY, CDR2 SVGAGI (reference sequence). The ends were cut back, 7 bases at V and 3 bases at J, with 18 bases in the middle. CDR3 length equals 15 residues. The CDR3 sequence: CASIPDNRGDYGYTF. The CDR3 nucleotides read TGTGCCAGCATCCCGGACAACCGCGGAGACTATGGCTACACCTTC.

The genes are TRBV6-4 and TRBJ2-1; D may be TRBD1 (6 bases). Deletions cut 5 bases from V and 0 bases from J, with 8 bases between. Germline lookup yields CDR1 MRHNA and CDR2 SNTAGT. The CDR3 has 14 residues. The CDR3 DNA sequence: TGTGCCAGCAGTCAGGGGAGCTCCTACAATGAGCAGTTCTTC. It encodes CASSQGSSYNEQFF.

The V call is TRBV6-5, the J call TRBJ2-7; a weak D match, TRBD1 (6 bases). V was cut by 0 bases and J by 2 bases, with 8 bases left in between. The CDR3 is made up of 14 amino acids. Germline CDR1 MNHEY, CDR2 SVGAGI. The CDR3 bases are TGTGCCAGCAGTTACTCCGACAGGACCTACGAGCAGTACTTC. As protein: CASSYSDRTYEQYF.

The chain employs TRBV12-5 and TRBJ1-1, with a possible D match to TRBD1 (6 bases). CDR1 is LGHNT and CDR2 is FRNRAP in the germline V gene. The V and J ends lost 10 bases and 2 bases respectively, with 17 bases between them. The CDR3 spans 14 residues. CDR3 in amino acids: CATLKGVRNTEAFF. CDR3 coding DNA: TGTGCTACGCTGAAGGGGGTCCGCAACACTGAAGCTTTCTTT.

The chain has TRBV5-8 and TRBJ1-2; D perhaps matches TRBD1 (5 bases). The germline gives CDR1 SGHTS, CDR2 YDEGEE. The CDR3 length is 15 residues. Trimming shortened V by 0 bases and J by 2 bases, and 11 bases separated the two germline ends. The CDR3: CASSLALTVNYGYTF. CDR3 sequence (DNA): TGTGCCAGCAGCTTGGCCCTGACAGTGAACTATGGCTACACCTTC.

The gene calls are TRBV19 and TRBJ2-3; 7 bases align to TRBD1. Trimming cost V 2 bases and J 4 bases; bases outside gene matches: 9. This CDR3 comprises 16 residues. CDR1 is LNHDA and CDR2 is SQIVND in the germline V gene (reference sequence). In DNA, the CDR3 is TGTGCCAGTAGTATAACAGGCAGGGGGTACCCAGATACGCAGTATTTT. Its translation is CASSITGRGYPDTQYF.

As regards this clone: At one end the junction does not follow the germline gene, possibly because of a read error. This sequence joins TRBV10-3 and TRBJ2-2, with D uncertain. Looked up from germline, CDR1 is ENHRY and CDR2 is SYGVKD. The length of the CDR3 is 15 residues. The CDR3 reads CAISGPYRDTGELFF. CDR3 sequence (DNA): TGTGCCATCAGTGGTCCCTACAGAGACACGGGGGAGCTGTTTTTT.

This chain joins TRBV4-1 and TRBJ2-1; weak D call: TRBD2 (6 bases). The V gene's germline CDR1 is MGHRA and CDR2 YSYEKL. This CDR3 contains 15 residues. Trimming stripped 7 bases from V and 8 bases from J, with 21 bases between. The CDR3 region has the DNA TGCGCCAGCACTCGGAATCCGGGAGCCTCGGATGAGCAGTTCTTC. It yields the protein CASTRNPGASDEQFF.

The rearrangement uses TRBV6-5 and TRBJ1-2, with D uncertain. The length of the CDR3 is 15 residues. Germline CDR1 MNHEY, CDR2 SVGAGI. Deletions cut 0 bases from V and 4 bases from J, with 12 bases between. The CDR3 nucleotides are TGTGCCAGCAGTTACTCGACGCGGGCGGGCTATGGCTACACCTTC. It yields the protein CASSYSTRAGYGYTF.

This chain uses TRBV6-4 with TRBJ2-7; TRBD2 matches at 8 bases. Trimming took 2 bases from V and 7 from J; bases not matched to a gene: 4. From germline, CDR1 is MRHNA and CDR2 SNTAGT. This CDR3 comprises 13 residues. CDR3 bases: TGTGCCAGCAGTGACCAAGCGGGAGCGGAGCAGTACTTC. Translated: CASSDQAGAEQYF.

The CDR3: CASSILAGVYEQYF. The CDR3 nucleotides read TGTGCCAGCAGCATCCTAGCGGGGGTCTACGAGCAGTACTTC. The genes are TRBV11-3 and TRBJ2-7; the match to TRBD2 covers 10 bases. Germline lookup yields CDR1 SGHNT and CDR2 YENEEA. The CDR3 runs 14 residues. Trimming removed 5 bases from V and 3 bases from J; junction bases left unmatched: 4. Looking up the rest from reference TRBV11-3 and TRBJ2-7 gives the full variable domain: EAGVVQSPRYKIIEKKQPVAFWCNPISGHNTLYWYLQNLGQGPELLIRYENEEAVDDSQLPKDRFSAERLKGVDSTLKIQPAELGDSAVYLCASSILAGVYEQYFGPGTRLTVT.

This chain uses TRBV11-2 with TRBJ1-4; 7 nucleotides match TRBD1. Germline CDR1 is SGHAT and CDR2 is FQNNGV. The CDR3 sequence is 14 residues long. The trim removed 4 bases at V and 8 bases at J, leaving 7 bases unmatched. This CDR3 is CASSSQGVREKLFF. The CDR3 DNA reads as TGTGCCAGCAGCTCCCAGGGGGTCCGGGAAAAACTGTTTTTT. The whole variable domain, filled in from reference TRBV11-2 and TRBJ1-4, reads EAGVAQSPRYKIIEKRQSVAFWCNPISGHATLYWYQQILGQGPKLLIQFQNNGVVDDSQLPKDRFSAERLKGVDSTLKIQPAKLEDSAVYLCASSSQGVREKLFFGSGTQLSVL.

This clone was seen a few times. The chain joins TRBV6-5 to TRBJ2-1, with 13 positions matching TRBD2. Germline V CDR1 and CDR2: MNHEY, SVGAGI. Trimming at V came to 4 bases and at J to 4 bases, leaving 4 bases not matched to a gene. The CDR3 length is 16 residues. CDR3 DNA: TGTGCCAGCAGTTCCCGGACTAGCGGGAGTTACAATGAGCAGTTCTTC. Translating it yields CASSSRTSGSYNEQFF.

As for this clone: The same CDR3 also results from other DNA sequences found in this sample. The chain is built from TRBV18 and TRBJ1-1; maybe TRBD1 (5 bases). V gave up 1 base and J gave up 1 base, with 7 bases separating them. Germline V gene sequence: CDR1 KGHSH, CDR2 LQKENI. This CDR3 has 14 amino acids. As DNA, the CDR3 is TGTGCCAGCTCACCACGGCAGGGGAACACTGAAGCTTTCTTT. As protein: CASSPRQGNTEAFF. Complete variable domain (other parts from reference TRBV18 and TRBJ1-1): NAGVMQNPRHLVRRRGQEARLRCSPMKGHSHVYWYRQLPEEGLKFMVYLQKENIIDESGMPKERFSAEFPKEGPSILRIQQVVRGDSAAYFCASSPRQGNTEAFFGQGTRLTVV.

This clone was recorded only once. The chain carries TRBV3-1 (or the pseudogene TRBV3-2) and TRBJ1-2; D gene ambiguous. The V end was cut by 0 bases, the J end by 8 bases, with 16 bases between. This CDR3 comprises 15 residues. Germline CDR1 is LGHDT and CDR2 is YNNKEL (reference sequence). The CDR3 here is CASSQDLETDGGYTF. Here the CDR3 DNA reads TGTGCCAGCAGCCAAGATCTTGAGACCGACGGGGGCTACACCTTC.

This clone came up a few times. This sequence joins TRBV6-6 and TRBJ1-1; 7 bases map to TRBD1. The CDR3 loop spans 13 amino acids. The trim removed 6 bases at V and 6 bases at J, leaving 7 bases unmatched. The germline V gene has CDR1 MNHNY and CDR2 SVGAGI (reference sequence). CDR3 in DNA: TGTGCCAGCAGCTACGGGGACAGAGCTGAAGCTTTCTTT. Amino acids: CASSYGDRAEAFF.

J is TRBJ2-1 and V is TRBV18; 8 nucleotides line up with TRBD1. Germline V gives CDR1 KGHSH, CDR2 LQKENI. The CDR3 is 14 residues long. With 1 base clipped from V and 8 bases from J, the junction kept 4 bases outside the gene matches. The CDR3 loop is CASSPRQGADEQFF. The CDR3 DNA follows: TGTGCCAGCTCACCACGGCAGGGGGCGGATGAGCAGTTCTTC.

This clone appeared once. The chain has TRBV10-1 and TRBJ2-5; 8 positions match TRBD1. Germline V CDR1 and CDR2: WNHNN, SYGVQD (reference sequence). With 6 bases clipped from V and 3 bases from J, the junction kept 6 bases outside the gene matches. The CDR3 totals 14 residues. The CDR3 coding sequence is TGCGCCAGCAGCCCTGACAGGGGAGAAGAGACCCAGTACTTC. Its protein is CASSPDRGEETQYF.